The 3 T cell receptor beta chains presented below share a single source sample, sequenced in a study of shared clonotypes between healthy human individuals. Measured with immunoSEQ multiplex PCR; TCRdb has only the in-frame clones, and not every one. The table has approximately 2,000,000 clones, about 93% seen once; the top ten hold about 1.7%. CD45RO-negative, CCR7-positively selected cells formed the naive CD8 fraction, excluding terminally differentiated effector memory CD45RA+ cells. Sequencing was done on a sample of naive CD8+ T cells from PBMCs. The receptor source for this set is a young man in good health. Some clones in this sample may be carry-over from other donors' samples.

This chain joins TRBV7-9 and TRBJ2-5; the D gene is possibly TRBD2 (5 bases). The end of the DNA fits TRBJ2-7 better, so the J call may be wrong. The CDR3 is 14 residues long. The germline CDR1 and CDR2 sequences are SEHNR and FQNEAQ (reference sequence). This CDR3 is CASSTVGIRGEQYF. CDR3 nucleotides: TGTGCCAGCAGCACGGTTGGCATCCGGGGCGAGCAGTACTTC.

Details on this clone: The identical CDR3 is also encoded by other nucleotide sequences in the sample. The V call is TRBV13, the J call TRBJ1-1; 7 bases agree with TRBD1. Germline lookup yields CDR1 PRHDT and CDR2 FYEKMQ (reference sequence). V gave up 5 bases and J gave up 1 base; unmatched junction bases: 4. The CDR3 sequence is 14 residues long. The CDR3 region is CASSPRTGNTEAFF. CDR3 nucleotides: TGTGCCAGCAGCCCCAGGACAGGGAACACTGAAGCTTTCTTT.

In nucleotides, the CDR3 is TGTGCCAGCAGCACCTCACAGGGGACCACAGATACGCAGTATTTT. This encodes CASSTSQGTTDTQYF. The chain couples TRBV7-3 to TRBJ2-3, with TRBD1 identical over 7 bases. After removal of 5 bases from V and 2 bases from J, the junction contained 7 bases not matched to a gene. CDR1 and CDR2 from the germline V gene are SGHTA and FQGTGA. The CDR3 loop spans 15 amino acids.